The 4 T cell receptor beta chains below all came from one sample that was sequenced in a study of CD8+CD57+ T cells in acquired aplastic anemia. Individuals selected for sequencing had exhibited CD8+CD57+ cell expansion on flow cytometry. The template for TCR beta VDJ and CDR3 sequence profiling was genomic DNA. Via MiXCR, TCRdb re-called the reads, giving one row per CDR3 protein. The sample contains fewer than 250,000 distinct CDR3 sequences, around 46% of which appear only once. Input material: sorted CD4+, CD8+, or CD8+CD57+ T cells (not recorded which) from PBMCs. Source of these receptors: a human donor with aplastic anemia.

This rearrangement joins TRBV9 to TRBJ1-1; 7 positions match TRBD1. J was trimmed by 4 bases and V by 2 bases; bases with no gene match: 5. The germline CDR1 and CDR2 sequences are SGDLS and YYNGEE. This CDR3 is built from 14 residues. The CDR3 region has the DNA TGTGCCAGCAGCGTGACCGCAGGGGGCACTGAAGCTTTCTTT. Amino acid sequence: CASSVTAGGTEAFF.

In regard to this clonotype: A much larger clonotype is one base distant, so this may be a read error. The chain links TRBV24-1 to TRBJ1-1, with D uncertain. Germline CDR1 KGHDR, CDR2 SFDVKD. The CDR3 is 13 amino acids. For the CDR3, the DNA is TGTGTCAGCAGTTTTTCGGAGGCCACTGAAGCTTTCTTT. Translation: CVSSFSEATEAFF.

This clonotype has a handful of counts. The rearrangement links TRBV19 to TRBJ2-4; 7 nucleotides align to TRBD1. V shed 5 bases, J shed 0 bases, and the junction held 7 bases outside the gene matches. Germline CDR1 reads LNHDA; CDR2 reads SQIVND (reference sequence). The CDR3 is 16 amino acids. CDR3 amino acids: CASSLGQVLAKNIQYF. CDR3 coding DNA: TGTGCCAGTAGTCTAGGACAGGTGCTAGCCAAAAACATTCAGTACTTC.

This clonotype was seen at least ten times. The chain couples TRBV10-2 to TRBJ1-5; TRBD1 matches 10 bases. The CDR3 consists of 15 residues. The V and J ends lost 3 bases and 5 bases, in that order; junction bases with no gene match: 4. The V gene's germline CDR1 is WSHSY and CDR2 SAAADI. The CDR3 loop is CASSDGQGGYQPQHF. In DNA, the CDR3 is TGCGCCAGCAGTGACGGACAGGGGGGTTATCAGCCCCAGCATTTT.